This T cell receptor beta chain was identified in a study of blood T cells in healthy people across ages. General study points: Age brought a roughly linear fall in TCR beta diversity measured per million T cells. Possibly, changes in expanded clonotypes were confounded because donor CMV status was unknown.

Alongside a J-beta primer mix, a sample-barcoded 5' primer served in a second PCR lasting roughly 6 to 12 cycles. TCRdb reprocessed the 5' RACE reads with MiXCR, giving one entry per CDR3 protein. Of some 710,000 distinct CDR3 sequences in the sample, over 20% are singletons; the top ten hold 22%. This clonotype was observed a few times. Its antigen is still unknown. The V gene's germline CDR1 is KGHSH and CDR2 LQKENI. The length of the CDR3 is 13 residues. V was trimmed by 5 bases and J by 3 bases, leaving 9 bases between them. The chain links TRBV18 to TRBJ2-3; D ambiguous. The TCR sequence derives from a man aged 70-80 years in good health. The source material was blood. The CDR3 loop is CASSSRRTDTQYF. The CDR3 DNA reads as TGTGCCAGCTCATCCAGGCGGACAGATACGCAGTATTTT. Complete variable domain (other parts from reference TRBV18 and TRBJ2-3): NAGVMQNPRHLVRRRGQEARLRCSPMKGHSHVYWYRQLPEEGLKFMVYLQKENIIDESGMPKERFSAEFPKEGPSILRIQQVVRGDSAAYFCASSSRRTDTQYFGPGTRLTVL.